A selection of T cell receptor beta chains follows, all from one sample in a study of T cells after yellow fever vaccination. One entry per CDR3 protein results from TCRdb running MiXCR on the 5' RACE reads. The sample has about 32,000 distinct CDR3 sequences; 6.5% to 8.5% are singletons. The material was PBMCs, either bulk or a sorted T-cell subset (CD4+, CD8+, memory, or dextramer-sorted; not recorded which), obtained on the day of the first yellow fever vaccination. These receptors were collected from a man between 18 and 35 years old who received the YFV17D yellow fever vaccine. Both conserved end residues are part of each CDR3. D genes are given only for firm matches. A clone size is listed for some rows: how often the clone was seen (once, few, many), or a class if it is expanded.

>TRBV6-1|-|few|TRBJ2-5
TGTGCCAGCAGTGAACTAGGAGGGACCCAGTACTTC
CASSELGGTQYF
>TRBV7-9|-|many|TRBJ2-5
TGTGCCAGCAGCTTAGTGGGACAATTCCAAGAGACCCAGTACTTC
CASSLVGQFQETQYF
>TRBV29-1|TRBD1|few|TRBJ2-5
TGCAGCGTAGTGGGACAGGGGAACCAAGAGACCCAGTACTTC
CSVVGQGNQETQYF
>TRBV7-9|TRBD1|-|TRBJ1-2
TGTGCCAGCAGCTCGTCCGGGACAGGGACAGACTACACCTTC
CASSSSGTGTDYTF
>TRBV20-1|-|many|TRBJ1-1
TGCAGTGCTAGAGTCGACTTGAACACTGAAGCTTTCTTT
CSARVDLNTEAFF
>TRBV7-2|-|many|TRBJ2-3
TGTGCCAGCAGCTCCGTGGAGGGGTCCGTCGATACGCAGTATTTT
CASSSVEGSVDTQYF
>TRBV4-2|TRBD2|few|TRBJ2-1
TGTGCCAGCAGCCCTGGACTAGCGGGGGGGCCCCACTACAATGAGCAGTTCTTC
CASSPGLAGGPHYNEQFF
>TRBV10-3|TRBD2|-|TRBJ2-1
TGTGCCATCAGTGATGGCGGGGGGGGCAATGAGCAGTTCTTC
CAISDGGGGNEQFF
>TRBV7-2|-|few|TRBJ1-2
TGTGCCAGCAGCTCCCAGCTAGGCCAAAACTATGGCTACACCTTC
CASSSQLGQNYGYTF
>TRBV4-3|-|many|TRBJ2-7
TGCGCCAGCAGCCAAGCGCGGGGAAGCTCCTACGAGCAGTACTTC
CASSQARGSSYEQYF
>TRBV3-1|TRBD2|-|TRBJ2-1
TGTACCTGCAGTTGGCGCCGTCTGGCGGGGGAATCCTACAATGAGCAGTTCTTC
CTCSWRRLAGESYNEQFF
>TRBV28|-|many|TRBJ2-6
TGTGCCAGCAGTCTCGGTCGGCACGGGGTTGGGGCCAACGTCCTGACTTTC
CASSLGRHGVGANVLTF
>TRBV5-1|-|-|TRBJ1-5
TGCGCCAGCAGCCCGGAGGGGGGCCGCAGCACCCAGCATTTT
CASSPEGGRSTQHF
>TRBV3-1|-|many|TRBJ2-7
TGTGCCAGCAGCCAAGTTAACGAGCAGTACTTC
CASSQVNEQYF
>TRBV10-2|TRBD1|many|TRBJ1-5
TGCGCCAGCAGTCCCGGGACAGGGATTCAGCCCCAGCATTTT
CASSPGTGIQPQHF
>TRBV7-2|-|many|TRBJ1-2
TGTGCCAGCAGCCCGGACAGCAACTATGGCTACACCTTC
CASSPDSNYGYTF
>TRBV4-3|TRBD1|many|TRBJ1-5
TGCGCCAGCAGCCCGACAGGGATTCAGCCCCAGCATTTT
CASSPTGIQPQHF
>TRBV11-1|-|many|TRBJ1-1
TGTGCCAGCAGCTTCGCTGGGGCTGAAGCTTTCTTT
CASSFAGAEAFF
>TRBV7-7|TRBD2|many|TRBJ2-2
TGTGCTAGCAGCGTAACTAGCGGCGCCGGGGAGCTGTTTTTT
CASSVTSGAGELFF
>TRBV12-3/TRBV12-4|TRBD1|many|TRBJ1-4
TGTGCCAGCAGGCGACAGGGGTTTAATGAAAAACTGTTTTTT
CASRRQGFNEKLFF
>TRBV7-3|-|-|TRBJ2-2
TGTGCCAGCGGGCAGGGAAACACCGGGGAGCTGTTTTTT
CASGQGNTGELFF
>TRBV20-1|-|many|TRBJ2-2
TGCAGTGCTAGAGATCGGGGAAACCACGGGGAGCTGTTTTTT
CSARDRGNHGELFF